The clone carrying this T cell receptor (beta chain) was detected once. Its antigen is not identified. In the PCR, 60 Vbeta and 13 Jbeta primers were used. The assay was immunoSEQ multiplex PCR, and TCRdb's table has in-frame clones only and misses some. Counted here are roughly 180,000 clones, about 75% occurring once; the ten biggest clones make up 2% to 3%. V lost 0 bases and J lost 2, with 8 bases in between. The CDR3 spans 14 residues. Germline CDR1 SGHDT, CDR2 YYEEEE. This record belongs to a study of cytomegalovirus exposure and HLA in healthy donors. Study-level points and caveats: In an earlier analysis, productive rearrangement rates for most beta V segments clustered near 90% or 30%. Listed as cytomegalovirus-associated were 150 to 200 TCR beta chains. Some V segments, TRBV6-2 and TRBV6-3 among them, were indistinguishable and were therefore excluded. A later analysis linked roughly 17,000 TCR beta sequences to HLA alleles at 0.05 false discovery rate.

The chain employs TRBV5-6 and TRBJ2-5; maybe TRBD1 (6 bases). The receptor was derived from a female donor in good health and CMV-seronegative. Sequencing was carried out using PBMCs. The DNA of the CDR3 is TGTGCCAGCAGCTTGGGTACAGGGCAAGAGACCCAGTACTTC. This encodes CASSLGTGQETQYF.